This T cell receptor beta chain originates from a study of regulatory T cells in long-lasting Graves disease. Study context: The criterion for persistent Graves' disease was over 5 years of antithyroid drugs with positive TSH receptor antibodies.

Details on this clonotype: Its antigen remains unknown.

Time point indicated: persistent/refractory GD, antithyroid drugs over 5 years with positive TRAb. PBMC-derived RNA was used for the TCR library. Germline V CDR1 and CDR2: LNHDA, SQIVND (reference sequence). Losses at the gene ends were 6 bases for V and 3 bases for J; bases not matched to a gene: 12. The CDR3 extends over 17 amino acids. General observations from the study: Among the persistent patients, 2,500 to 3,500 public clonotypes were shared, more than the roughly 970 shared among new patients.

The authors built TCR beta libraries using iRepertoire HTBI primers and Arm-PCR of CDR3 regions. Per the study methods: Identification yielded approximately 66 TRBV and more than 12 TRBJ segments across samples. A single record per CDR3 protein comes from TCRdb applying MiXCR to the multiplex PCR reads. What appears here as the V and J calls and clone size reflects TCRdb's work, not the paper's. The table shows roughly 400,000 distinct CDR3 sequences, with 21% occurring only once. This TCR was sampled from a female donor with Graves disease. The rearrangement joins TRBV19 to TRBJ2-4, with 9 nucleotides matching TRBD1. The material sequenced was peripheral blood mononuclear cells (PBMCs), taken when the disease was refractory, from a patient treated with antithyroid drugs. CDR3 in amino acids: CASRPQLGQGLKNIQYF. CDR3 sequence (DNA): TGTGCCAGTAGGCCACAACTCGGACAGGGGCTCAAAAACATTCAGTACTTC.